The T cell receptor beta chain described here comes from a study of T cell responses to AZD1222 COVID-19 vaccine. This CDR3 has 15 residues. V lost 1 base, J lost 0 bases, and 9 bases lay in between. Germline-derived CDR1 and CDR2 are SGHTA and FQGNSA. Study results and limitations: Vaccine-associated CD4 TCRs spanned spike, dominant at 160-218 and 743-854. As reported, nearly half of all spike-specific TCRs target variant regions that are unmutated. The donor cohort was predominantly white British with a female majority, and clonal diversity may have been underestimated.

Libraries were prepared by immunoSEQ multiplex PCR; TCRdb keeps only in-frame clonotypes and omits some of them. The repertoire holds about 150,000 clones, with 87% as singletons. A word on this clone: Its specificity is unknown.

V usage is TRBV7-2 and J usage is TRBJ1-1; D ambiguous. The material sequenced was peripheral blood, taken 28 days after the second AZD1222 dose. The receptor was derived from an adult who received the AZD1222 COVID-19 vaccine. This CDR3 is CASSLDVAVNTEAFF. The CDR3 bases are TGTGCCAGCAGCTTAGACGTGGCGGTGAACACTGAAGCTTTCTTT.